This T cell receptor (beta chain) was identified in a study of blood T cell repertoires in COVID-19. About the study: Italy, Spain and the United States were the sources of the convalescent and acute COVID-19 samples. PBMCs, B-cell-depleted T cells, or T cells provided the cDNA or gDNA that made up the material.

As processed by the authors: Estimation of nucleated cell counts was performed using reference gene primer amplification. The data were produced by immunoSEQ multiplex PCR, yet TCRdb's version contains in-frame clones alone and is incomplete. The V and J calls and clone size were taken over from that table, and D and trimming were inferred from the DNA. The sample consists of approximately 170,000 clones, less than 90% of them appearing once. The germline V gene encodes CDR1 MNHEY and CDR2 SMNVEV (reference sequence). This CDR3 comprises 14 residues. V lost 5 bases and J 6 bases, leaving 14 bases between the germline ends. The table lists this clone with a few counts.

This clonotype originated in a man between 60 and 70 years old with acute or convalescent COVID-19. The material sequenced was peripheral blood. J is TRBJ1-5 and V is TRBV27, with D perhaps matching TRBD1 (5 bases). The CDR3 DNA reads TGTGCCAGCAGTCCGGGGGTTGGGGGTCAGCCCCAGCATTTT. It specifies CASSPGVGGQPQHF.